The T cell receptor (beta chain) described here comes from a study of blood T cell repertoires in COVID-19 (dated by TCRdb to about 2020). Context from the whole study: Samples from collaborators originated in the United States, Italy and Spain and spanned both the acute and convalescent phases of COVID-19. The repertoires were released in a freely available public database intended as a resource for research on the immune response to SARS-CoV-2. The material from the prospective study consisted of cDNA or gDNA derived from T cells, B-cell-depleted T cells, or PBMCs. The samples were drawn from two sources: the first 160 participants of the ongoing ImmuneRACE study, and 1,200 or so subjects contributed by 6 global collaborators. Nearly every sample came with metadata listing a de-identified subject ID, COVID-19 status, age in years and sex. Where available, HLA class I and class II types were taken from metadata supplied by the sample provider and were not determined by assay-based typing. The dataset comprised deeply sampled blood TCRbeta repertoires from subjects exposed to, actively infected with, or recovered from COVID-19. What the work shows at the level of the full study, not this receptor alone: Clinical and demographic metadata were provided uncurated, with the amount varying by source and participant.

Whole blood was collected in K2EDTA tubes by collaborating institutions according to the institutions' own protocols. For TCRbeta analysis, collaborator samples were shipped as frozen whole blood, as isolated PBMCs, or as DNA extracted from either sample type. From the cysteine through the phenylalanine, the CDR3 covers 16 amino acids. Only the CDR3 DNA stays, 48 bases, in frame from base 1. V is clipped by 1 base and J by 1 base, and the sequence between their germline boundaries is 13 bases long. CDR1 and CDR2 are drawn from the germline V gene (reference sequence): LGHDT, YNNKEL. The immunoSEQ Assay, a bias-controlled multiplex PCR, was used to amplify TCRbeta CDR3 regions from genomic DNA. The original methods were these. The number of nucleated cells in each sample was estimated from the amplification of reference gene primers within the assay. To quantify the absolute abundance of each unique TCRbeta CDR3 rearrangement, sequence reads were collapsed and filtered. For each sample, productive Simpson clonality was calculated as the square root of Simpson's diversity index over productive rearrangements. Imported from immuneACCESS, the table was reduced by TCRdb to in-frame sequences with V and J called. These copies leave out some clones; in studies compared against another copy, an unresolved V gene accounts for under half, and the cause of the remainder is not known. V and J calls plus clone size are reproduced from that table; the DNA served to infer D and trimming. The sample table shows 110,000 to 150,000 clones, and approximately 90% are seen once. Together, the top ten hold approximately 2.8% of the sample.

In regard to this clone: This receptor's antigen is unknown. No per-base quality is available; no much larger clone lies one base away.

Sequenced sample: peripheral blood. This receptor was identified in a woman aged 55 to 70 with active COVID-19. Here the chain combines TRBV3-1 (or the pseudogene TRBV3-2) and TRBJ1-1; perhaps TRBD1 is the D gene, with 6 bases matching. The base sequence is TGTGCCAGCAGCCAAGGGGGACAAGGGGGGAACACTGAAGCTTTCTTT. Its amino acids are CASSQGGQGGNTEAFF.